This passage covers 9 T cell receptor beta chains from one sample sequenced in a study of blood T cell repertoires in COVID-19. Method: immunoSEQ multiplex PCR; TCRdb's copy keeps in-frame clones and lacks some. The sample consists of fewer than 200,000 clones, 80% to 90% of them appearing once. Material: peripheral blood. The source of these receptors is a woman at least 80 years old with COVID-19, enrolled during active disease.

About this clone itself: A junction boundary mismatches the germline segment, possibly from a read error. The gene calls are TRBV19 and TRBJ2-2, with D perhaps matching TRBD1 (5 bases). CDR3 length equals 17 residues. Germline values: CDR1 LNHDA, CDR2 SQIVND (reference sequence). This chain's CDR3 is CASSPLGRAEGTEELFF. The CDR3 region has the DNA TGTGCCAGTAGTCCCCTGGGCAGGGCGGAAGGCACCGAGGAGCTGTTTTTT.

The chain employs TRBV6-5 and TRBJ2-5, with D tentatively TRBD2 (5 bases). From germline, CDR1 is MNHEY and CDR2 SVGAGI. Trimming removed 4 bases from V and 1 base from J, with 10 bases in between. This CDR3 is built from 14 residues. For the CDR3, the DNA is TGTGCCAGCAGTTCGGGCGGGCGCCAAGAGACCCAGTACTTC. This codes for CASSSGGRQETQYF.

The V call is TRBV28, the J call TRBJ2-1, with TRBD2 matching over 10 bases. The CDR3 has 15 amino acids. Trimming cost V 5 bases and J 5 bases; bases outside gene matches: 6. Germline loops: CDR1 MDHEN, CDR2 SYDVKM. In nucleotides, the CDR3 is TGTGCCAGCAGTCCACTAGCGGGAAGAGACAATGAGCAGTTCTTC. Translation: CASSPLAGRDNEQFF.

The CDR3 DNA follows: TGTGCCAGCAGTTACTACGACAGACCTTTCACCGGGGAGCTGTTTTTT. Its translation: CASSYYDRPFTGELFF. The J gene is TRBJ2-2, the V gene TRBV6-2 or TRBV6-3, with a possible D match to TRBD1 (5 bases). CDR1 and CDR2 (germline): MNHEY, SVGEGT. The V end lost 1 base, the J end lost 4 bases, and 13 bases lay between the germline ends. This CDR3 spans 16 amino acids.

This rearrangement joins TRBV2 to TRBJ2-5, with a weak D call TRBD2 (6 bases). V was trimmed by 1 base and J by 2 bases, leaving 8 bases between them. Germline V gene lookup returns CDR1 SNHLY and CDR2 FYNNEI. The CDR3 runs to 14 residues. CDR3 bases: TGTGCCAGCAGTGAAGAGGCGGGGCAAGAGACCCAGTACTTC. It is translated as CASSEEAGQETQYF.

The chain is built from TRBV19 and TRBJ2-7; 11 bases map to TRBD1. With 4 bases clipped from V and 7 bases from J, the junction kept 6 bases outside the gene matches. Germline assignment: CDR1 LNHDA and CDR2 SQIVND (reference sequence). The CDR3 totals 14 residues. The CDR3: CASSSGQGAREQYF. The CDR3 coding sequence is TGTGCCAGTAGTAGTGGACAGGGGGCGAGGGAGCAGTACTTC. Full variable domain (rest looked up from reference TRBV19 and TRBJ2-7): DGGITQSPKYLFRKEGQNVTLSCEQNLNHDAMYWYRQDPGQGLRLIYYSQIVNDFQKGDIAEGYSVSREKKESFPLTVTSAQKNPTAFYLCASSSGQGAREQYFGPGTRLTVT.

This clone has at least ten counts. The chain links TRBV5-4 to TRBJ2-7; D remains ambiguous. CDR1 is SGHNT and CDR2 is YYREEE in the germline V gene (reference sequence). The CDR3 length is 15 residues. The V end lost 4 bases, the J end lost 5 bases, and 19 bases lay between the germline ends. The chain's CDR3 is CASSPTVDRVHEQYF. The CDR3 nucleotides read TGTGCCAGCAGCCCGACGGTCGATCGGGTCCACGAGCAGTACTTC.

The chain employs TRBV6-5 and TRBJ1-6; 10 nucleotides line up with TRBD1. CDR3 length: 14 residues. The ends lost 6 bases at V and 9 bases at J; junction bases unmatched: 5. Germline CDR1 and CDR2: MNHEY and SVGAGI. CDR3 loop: CASSKGQGISPLHF. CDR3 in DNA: TGTGCCAGCAGCAAGGGACAGGGGATTTCACCCCTCCACTTT.

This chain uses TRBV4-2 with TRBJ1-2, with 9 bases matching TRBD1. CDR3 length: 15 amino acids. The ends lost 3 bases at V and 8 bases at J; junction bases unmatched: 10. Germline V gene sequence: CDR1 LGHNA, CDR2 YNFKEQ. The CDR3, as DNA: TGTGCCAGCAGCCATGATCCGGGACAGGGCCAAGGCTACACCTTC. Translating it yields CASSHDPGQGQGYTF.